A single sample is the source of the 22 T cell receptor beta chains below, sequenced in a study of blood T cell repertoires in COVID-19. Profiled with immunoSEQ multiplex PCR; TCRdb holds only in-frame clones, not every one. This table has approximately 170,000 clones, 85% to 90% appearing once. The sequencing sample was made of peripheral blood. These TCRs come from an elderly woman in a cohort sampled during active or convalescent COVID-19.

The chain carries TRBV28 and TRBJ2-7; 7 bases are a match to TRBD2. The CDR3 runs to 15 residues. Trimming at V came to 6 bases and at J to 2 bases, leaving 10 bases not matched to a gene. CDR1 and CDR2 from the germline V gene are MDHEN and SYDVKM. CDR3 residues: CASRPHSGTTYEQYV. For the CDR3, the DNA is TGTGCCAGCAGACCGCACAGTGGGACTACCTACGAGCAGTACGTC.

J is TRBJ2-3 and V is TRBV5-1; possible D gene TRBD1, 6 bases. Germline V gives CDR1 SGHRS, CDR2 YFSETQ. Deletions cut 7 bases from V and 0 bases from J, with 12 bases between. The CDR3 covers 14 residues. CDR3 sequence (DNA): TGCGCCAGCGGCACAGGGTCAAGCACAGATACGCAGTATTTT. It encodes CASGTGSSTDTQYF.

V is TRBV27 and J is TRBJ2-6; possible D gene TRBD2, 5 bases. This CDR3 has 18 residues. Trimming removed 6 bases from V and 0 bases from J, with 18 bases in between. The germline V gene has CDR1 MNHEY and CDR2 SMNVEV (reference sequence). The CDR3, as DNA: TGTGCCAGCAGAACCGCCCGGGCGGGCATCTCTGGGGCCAACGTCCTGACTTTC. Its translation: CASRTARAGISGANVLTF.

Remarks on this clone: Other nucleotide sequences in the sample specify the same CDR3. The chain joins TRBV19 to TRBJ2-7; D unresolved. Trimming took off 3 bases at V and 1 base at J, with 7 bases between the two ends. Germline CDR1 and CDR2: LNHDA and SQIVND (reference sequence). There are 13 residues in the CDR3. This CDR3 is CASSIAASYEQYF. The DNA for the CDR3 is TGTGCCAGTAGTATTGCGGCGTCCTACGAGCAGTACTTC.

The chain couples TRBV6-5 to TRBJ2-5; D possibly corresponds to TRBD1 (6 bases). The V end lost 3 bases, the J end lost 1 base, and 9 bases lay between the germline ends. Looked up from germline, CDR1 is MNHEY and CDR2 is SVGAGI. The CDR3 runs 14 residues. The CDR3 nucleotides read TGTGCCAGCAGTTATAACAGGGCCCAAGAGACCCAGTACTTC. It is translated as CASSYNRAQETQYF.

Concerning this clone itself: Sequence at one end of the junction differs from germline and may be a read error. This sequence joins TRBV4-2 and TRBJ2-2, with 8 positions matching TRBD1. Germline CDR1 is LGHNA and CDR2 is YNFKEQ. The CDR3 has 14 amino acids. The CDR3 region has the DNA TGTGCCAGCAGCAAAGACAGGGGAACCGGGGAGCTGTTTTTT. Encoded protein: CASSKDRGTGELFF.

CDR3 in amino acids: CSVEDRGYV. The CDR3 bases are TGCAGCGTTGAAGATCGGGGGTACGTC. The chain carries TRBV29-1 and TRBJ2-7, with D perhaps matching TRBD2 (5 bases). Germline CDR1 SQVTM, CDR2 ANQGSEA. V dropped 0 bases and J dropped 12 bases, with 6 bases sitting between them. The CDR3 has 9 residues.

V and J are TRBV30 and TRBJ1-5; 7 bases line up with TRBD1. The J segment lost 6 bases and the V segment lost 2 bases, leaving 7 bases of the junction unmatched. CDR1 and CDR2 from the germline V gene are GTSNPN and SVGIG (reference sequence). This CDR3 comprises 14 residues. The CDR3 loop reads CAWSWGTVGQPQHF. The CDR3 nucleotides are TGTGCCTGGAGTTGGGGGACAGTGGGTCAGCCCCAGCATTTT.

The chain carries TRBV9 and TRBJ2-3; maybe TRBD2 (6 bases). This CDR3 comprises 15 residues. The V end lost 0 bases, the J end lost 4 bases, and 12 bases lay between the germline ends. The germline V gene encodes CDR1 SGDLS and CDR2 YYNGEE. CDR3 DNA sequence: TGTGCCAGCAGCGTAGGTATCGGGAGACCAGATACGCAGTATTTT. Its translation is CASSVGIGRPDTQYF. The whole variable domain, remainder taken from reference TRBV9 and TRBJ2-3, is DSGVTQTPKHLITATGQRVTLRCSPRSGDLSVYWYQQSLDQGLQFLIQYYNGEERAKGNILERFSAQQFPDLHSELNLSSLELGDSALYFCASSVGIGRPDTQYFGPGTRLTVL.

CDR3 nucleotide sequence: TGCGCCAGCAGCCAAGCTGTTCCGGGACAGACCTTTGAAAAACTGTTTTTT. Translated: CASSQAVPGQTFEKLFF. The V and J genes are TRBV4-3 and TRBJ1-4; the match to TRBD1 covers 7 bases. J gave up 7 bases and V 1 base, and 12 bases lay outside the gene matches. There are 17 residues in the CDR3. The germline V gene has CDR1 LGHNA and CDR2 YSLEER.

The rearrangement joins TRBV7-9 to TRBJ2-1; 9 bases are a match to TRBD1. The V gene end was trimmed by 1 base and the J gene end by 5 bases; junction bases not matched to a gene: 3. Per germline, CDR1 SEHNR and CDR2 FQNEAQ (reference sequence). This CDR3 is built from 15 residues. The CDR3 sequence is CASSLGDRAHNEQFF. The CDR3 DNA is TGTGCCAGCAGCTTAGGGGACAGGGCGCACAATGAGCAGTTCTTC.

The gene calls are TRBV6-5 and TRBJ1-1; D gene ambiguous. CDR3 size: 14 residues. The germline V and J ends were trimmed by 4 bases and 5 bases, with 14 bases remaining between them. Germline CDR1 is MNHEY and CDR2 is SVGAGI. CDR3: CASSSDSFYTEAFF. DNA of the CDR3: TGTGCCAGCAGTTCGGACTCATTCTATACTGAAGCTTTCTTT.

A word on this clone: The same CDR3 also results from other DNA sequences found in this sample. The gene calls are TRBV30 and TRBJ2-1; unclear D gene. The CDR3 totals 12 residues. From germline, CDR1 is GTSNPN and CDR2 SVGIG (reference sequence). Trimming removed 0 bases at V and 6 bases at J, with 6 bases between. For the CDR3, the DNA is TGTGCCTGGAGTGTCCTCGGCAATGAGCAGTTCTTC. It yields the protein CAWSVLGNEQFF.

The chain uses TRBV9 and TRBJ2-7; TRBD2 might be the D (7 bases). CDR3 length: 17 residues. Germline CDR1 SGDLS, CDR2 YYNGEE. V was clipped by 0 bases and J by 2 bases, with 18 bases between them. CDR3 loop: CASSVAPWEGETYEQYF. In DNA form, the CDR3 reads TGTGCCAGCAGCGTAGCGCCCTGGGAGGGGGAGACCTACGAGCAGTACTTC.

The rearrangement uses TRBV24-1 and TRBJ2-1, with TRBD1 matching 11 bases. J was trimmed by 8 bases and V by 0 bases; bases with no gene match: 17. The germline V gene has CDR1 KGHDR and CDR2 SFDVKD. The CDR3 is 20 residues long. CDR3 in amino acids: CATSDLKGRTGGAPFDEQFF. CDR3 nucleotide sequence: TGTGCCACCAGTGATTTGAAGGGTAGGACAGGGGGCGCCCCGTTCGATGAGCAGTTCTTC.

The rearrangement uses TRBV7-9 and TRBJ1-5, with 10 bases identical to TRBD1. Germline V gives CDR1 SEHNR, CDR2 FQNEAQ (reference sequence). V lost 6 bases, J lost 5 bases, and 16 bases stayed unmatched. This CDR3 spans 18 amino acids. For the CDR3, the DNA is TGTGCCAGCAGTGGCGGGGAGACAGGGGGCTTTAGGGATCAGCCCCAGCATTTT. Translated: CASSGGETGGFRDQPQHF.

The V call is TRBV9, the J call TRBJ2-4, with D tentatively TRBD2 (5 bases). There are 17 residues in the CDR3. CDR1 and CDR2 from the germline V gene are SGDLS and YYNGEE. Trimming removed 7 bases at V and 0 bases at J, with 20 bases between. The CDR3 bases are TGTGCCAGCTCCCCCCTTGGCAATGGAGGAGCCAAAAACATTCAGTACTTC. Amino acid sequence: CASSPLGNGGAKNIQYF.

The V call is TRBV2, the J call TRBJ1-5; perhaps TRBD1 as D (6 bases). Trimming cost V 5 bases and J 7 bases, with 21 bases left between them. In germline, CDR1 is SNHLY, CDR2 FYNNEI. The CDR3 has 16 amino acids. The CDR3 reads CASSPSRVGAKQPQHF. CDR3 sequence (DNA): TGTGCCAGCAGTCCATCCCGGGTGGGGGCAAAACAGCCCCAGCATTTT.

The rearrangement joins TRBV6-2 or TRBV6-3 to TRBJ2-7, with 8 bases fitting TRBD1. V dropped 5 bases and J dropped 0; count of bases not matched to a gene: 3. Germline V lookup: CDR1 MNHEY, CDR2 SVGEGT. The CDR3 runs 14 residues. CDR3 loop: CASSSTGGSYEQYF. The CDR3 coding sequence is TGTGCCAGCAGTAGTACAGGGGGCTCCTACGAGCAGTACTTC.

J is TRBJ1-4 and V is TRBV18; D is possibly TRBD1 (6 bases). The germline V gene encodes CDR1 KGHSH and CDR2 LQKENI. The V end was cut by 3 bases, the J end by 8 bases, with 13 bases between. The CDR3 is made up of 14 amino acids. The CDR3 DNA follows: TGTGCCAGCTCACCGTGGACAGAAAACGAAAAACTGTTTTTT. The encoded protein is CASSPWTENEKLFF. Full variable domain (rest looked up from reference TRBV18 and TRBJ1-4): NAGVMQNPRHLVRRRGQEARLRCSPMKGHSHVYWYRQLPEEGLKFMVYLQKENIIDESGMPKERFSAEFPKEGPSILRIQQVVRGDSAAYFCASSPWTENEKLFFGSGTQLSVL.

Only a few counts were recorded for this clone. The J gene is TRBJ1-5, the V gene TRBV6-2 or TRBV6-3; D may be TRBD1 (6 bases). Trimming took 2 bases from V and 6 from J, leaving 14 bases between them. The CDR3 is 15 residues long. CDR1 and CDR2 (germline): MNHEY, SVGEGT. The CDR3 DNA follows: TGTGCCAGCAGTTACGGGCAGGGGAAAGGTCAGCCCCAGCATTTT. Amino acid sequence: CASSYGQGKGQPQHF.

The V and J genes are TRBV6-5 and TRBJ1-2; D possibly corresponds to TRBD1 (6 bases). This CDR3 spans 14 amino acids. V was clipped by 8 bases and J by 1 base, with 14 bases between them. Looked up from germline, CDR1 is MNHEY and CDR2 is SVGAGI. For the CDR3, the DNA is TGTGCCAGCCTCCAGGGGTCGAGTAACTATGGCTACACCTTC. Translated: CASLQGSSNYGYTF.